One T cell receptor beta chain is described in this entry. The antigen it recognizes is unknown. It has no much larger one-base neighbor in the sample; base qualities were not kept. The sample comes from a study of blood T cell repertoires in COVID-19 (dated by TCRdb to about 2020). A note on the overall study: Samples from collaborators originated in the United States, Italy and Spain and spanned both the acute and convalescent phases of COVID-19. Where available, HLA class I and class II types were obtained from metadata supplied by the sample provider rather than from assay-based typing. The repertoires were made available in a free public database intended to serve as a resource for research on the immune response to SARS-CoV-2. A de-identified subject ID, COVID-19 status, age in years and sex were almost always included in the sample metadata. The samples were drawn from the first 160 participants of the ongoing ImmuneRACE study and from about 1,200 subjects provided by 6 global collaborators. The material from the prospective study consisted of cDNA or gDNA derived from T cells, B-cell-depleted T cells, or PBMCs. Subjects who had been exposed to COVID-19, were actively infected with it, or had recovered from it provided the deeply sampled blood TCRbeta repertoires that made up the dataset.

Whole blood was collected in K2EDTA tubes by collaborating institutions according to the institutions' own protocols. For TCRbeta analysis, collaborators shipped samples in one of three forms: frozen whole blood, isolated PBMCs, or DNA extracted from either of those sample types. Reading from cysteine to phenylalanine, the CDR3 counts 13 amino acids. The CDR3 DNA has 39 bases and is translated from base 1. Trimming accounts for 7 bases at V and 3 bases at J, while the number of junction bases matched to no gene is 1. Overall study outcomes, separate from this receptor: How much clinical and demographic metadata was included differed by source and by participant, and the metadata was provided uncurated.

TCRbeta CDR3 regions were amplified from genomic DNA by means of the immunoSEQ Assay, a bias-controlled multiplex PCR. Per the original workflow: The number of nucleated cells in each sample was estimated by amplification of reference gene primers within the assay. Sequence reads were collapsed and filtered to measure the absolute abundance of every unique TCRbeta CDR3 rearrangement. For each sample, productive Simpson clonality was calculated as the square root of Simpson's diversity index over productive rearrangements. Entries here come from immuneACCESS through TCRdb and include only in-frame sequences with V and J called. Some clones fail to appear in such tables; in the studies checked, an unresolved V gene covers under half of the shortfall, and the cause of the remainder is unknown. The V and J calls and clone size are taken from that table; D and trimming were inferred from the DNA. The sample table records a few hundred thousand clones; about 87% of these occur just once. 6% to 9% of the sample goes to the ten largest clones.

Sequenced sample: peripheral blood. The clonotype was recovered from an older woman with active or convalescent COVID-19. This chain is built from TRBV12-3 or TRBV12-4 and TRBJ1-3; 9 bases in the middle match TRBD1. The nucleotides read TGTGCCAGCACGGACAGGGGTGGAAACACCATATATTTT. Its translation reads: CASTDRGGNTIYF.